The 13 T cell receptor beta chains below all came from one sample that was sequenced in a study of early T cells in non-severe SARS-CoV-2 infection. In TCRdb, the 5' RACE reads were re-called with MiXCR into one record per CDR3 protein. In the table there are roughly 28,000 distinct CDR3 sequences, almost 4.5% of which are singletons. What was sequenced was whole blood. The receptors derive from an adult who was a healthcare worker with PCR-confirmed SARS-CoV-2 infection or an uninfected control (not recorded which).

This clonotype came up many times. The gene calls are TRBV7-8 and TRBJ2-1; D may correspond to TRBD1 or TRBD2 (6 bases each). Trimming stripped 5 bases from V and 1 base from J, with 21 bases between. This CDR3 has 18 residues. Germline CDR1 and CDR2: SGHVS and FQNEAQ. CDR3 residues: CASSPTRRGQGSYNEQFF. DNA for the CDR3: TGTGCCAGCAGCCCAACCCGGAGGGGACAAGGATCCTACAATGAGCAGTTCTTC.

V is TRBV25-1 and J is TRBJ2-5, with 10 bases that match TRBD2. J gave up 3 bases and V 3 bases, and 4 bases lay outside the gene matches. The CDR3 has 15 amino acids. Germline V gene data show CDR1 as MGHDK and CDR2 as SYGVNS. The CDR3 sequence is CASSDLLAGKETQYF. CDR3 DNA sequence: TGTGCCAGCAGTGATTTACTAGCGGGGAAAGAGACCCAGTACTTC.

This clonotype is medium-sized in the sample. In nucleotides, the CDR3 is TGTGCCAGCAGCTCCTATTCTGGGGCCAACGTCCTGACTTTC. Translated, it gives CASSSYSGANVLTF. The chain links TRBV5-6 to TRBJ2-6, with no clear D. The germline V and J ends were trimmed by 3 bases and 1 base, with 5 bases remaining between them. This CDR3 region has 14 residues. Germline-derived CDR1 and CDR2 are SGHDT and YYEEEE.

The chain links TRBV7-7 to TRBJ2-2; no reliable D call. The germline V gene encodes CDR1 SSHAT and CDR2 FNYEAQ (reference sequence). V was shortened by 0 bases and J by 0 bases, with 8 bases between the two germline ends. The CDR3 totals 16 residues. CDR3 bases: TGTGCCAGCAGCTTAGCGCTAGTTCCGAACACCGGGGAGCTGTTTTTT. Translating gives CASSLALVPNTGELFF. The full variable domain, its missing parts supplied by reference TRBV7-7 and TRBJ2-2, is GAGVSQSPRYKVTKRGQDVTLRCDPISSHATLYWYQQALGQGPEFLTYFNYEAQPDKSGLPSDRFSAERPEGSISTLTIQRTEQRDSAMYRCASSLALVPNTGELFFGEGSRLTVL.

This clonotype was detected many times. The chain employs TRBV27 and TRBJ1-1; TRBD1 matches 9 bases. CDR3 size: 15 residues. Per the germline V gene, CDR1 is MNHEY and CDR2 is SMNVEV (reference sequence). J gave up 2 bases and V 2 bases, and 3 bases lay outside the gene matches. CDR3: CASSLTGQGNTEAFF. The CDR3, as DNA: TGTGCCAGCAGTTTAACGGGACAGGGTAACACTGAAGCTTTCTTT.

V gene TRBV7-3 combines with J gene TRBJ2-1; D is tentatively TRBD1 or TRBD2 (6 bases each). The V gene's germline CDR1 is SGHTA and CDR2 FQGTGA. V was cut by 1 base and J by 7 bases, with 14 bases left in between. CDR3 length: 15 residues. The CDR3 DNA reads TGTGCCAGCAGCTTAATGCCGGGGGCGCGTAATGAGCAGTTCTTC. Translating gives CASSLMPGARNEQFF.

This clonotype was counted a few times. The chain is built from TRBV6-6 and TRBJ1-5; D is perhaps TRBD1 (6 bases). V was cut by 2 bases and J by 5 bases, with 10 bases left in between. This CDR3 spans 14 amino acids. Germline CDR1 MNHNY, CDR2 SVGAGI (reference sequence). The CDR3 DNA reads as TGTGCCAGCAGTTACCGCAAGGGGGATCAGCCCCAGCATTTT. Its protein is CASSYRKGDQPQHF.

This clonotype came up many times. This chain uses TRBV29-1 with TRBJ2-1; weak D call: TRBD1 (6 bases). Trimming stripped 6 bases from V and 0 bases from J, with 12 bases between. Per the germline V gene, CDR1 is SQVTM and CDR2 is ANQGSEA. The length of the CDR3 is 14 residues. The CDR3 bases are TGCAGCGTGGAGGACAGTTTCTCCTACAATGAGCAGTTCTTC. This encodes CSVEDSFSYNEQFF.

This clonotype has ten or more counts. The chain combines TRBV20-1 with TRBJ2-7; D perhaps matches TRBD1 (6 bases). Trimming removed 0 bases from V and 4 bases from J, with 7 bases in between. This CDR3 is built from 12 residues. Looked up from germline, CDR1 is DFQATT and CDR2 is SNEGSKA (reference sequence). The CDR3 bases are TGCAGTGCTAGAGAACAGGGATACGAGCAGTACTTC. It codes for CSAREQGYEQYF.

This clonotype was seen repeatedly, ten times or more. The rearrangement uses TRBV2 and TRBJ2-7; 9 nucleotides line up with TRBD1. CDR1 is SNHLY, CDR2 FYNNEI, per germline. V was clipped by 7 bases and J by 6 bases; unmatched bases: 13. The CDR3 consists of 15 residues. CDR3 protein: CASKAIGTGNVEQYF. In DNA form, the CDR3 reads TGTGCCAGCAAGGCAATCGGGACAGGGAATGTCGAGCAGTACTTC.

This clonotype was picked up many times. J is TRBJ1-5 and V is TRBV19; 7 bases are a match to TRBD1. V lost 7 bases to trimming and J lost 0 bases; unmatched junction nucleotides: 6. CDR1 is LNHDA and CDR2 is SQIVND in the germline V gene (reference sequence). This CDR3 spans 15 amino acids. The CDR3 region has the DNA TGTGCCAGTACCGCGGGACAGTATAGCAATCAGCCCCAGCATTTT. It yields the protein CASTAGQYSNQPQHF.

This clonotype showed up many times. V gene TRBV20-1 combines with J gene TRBJ1-2; no firm D call. V was shortened by 3 bases and J by 8 bases, with 10 bases between the two germline ends. Germline values: CDR1 DFQATT, CDR2 SNEGSKA (reference sequence). The length of the CDR3 is 11 residues. The CDR3 reads CSARRDYGYTF. In DNA, the CDR3 is TGCAGTGCTAGGAGGGATTACGGCTACACCTTC.

This clonotype was found many times. The chain uses TRBV3-1 and TRBJ1-6; D remains unclear. Germline CDR1 LGHDT, CDR2 YNNKEL (reference sequence). The V gene lost 2 bases and the J gene lost 4 bases, with 9 bases spanning the gap. This CDR3 is built from 15 residues. The CDR3 spells CASSQQQAYNSPLHF. Written as DNA, the CDR3 is TGTGCCAGCAGCCAACAGCAGGCATATAATTCACCCCTCCACTTT.